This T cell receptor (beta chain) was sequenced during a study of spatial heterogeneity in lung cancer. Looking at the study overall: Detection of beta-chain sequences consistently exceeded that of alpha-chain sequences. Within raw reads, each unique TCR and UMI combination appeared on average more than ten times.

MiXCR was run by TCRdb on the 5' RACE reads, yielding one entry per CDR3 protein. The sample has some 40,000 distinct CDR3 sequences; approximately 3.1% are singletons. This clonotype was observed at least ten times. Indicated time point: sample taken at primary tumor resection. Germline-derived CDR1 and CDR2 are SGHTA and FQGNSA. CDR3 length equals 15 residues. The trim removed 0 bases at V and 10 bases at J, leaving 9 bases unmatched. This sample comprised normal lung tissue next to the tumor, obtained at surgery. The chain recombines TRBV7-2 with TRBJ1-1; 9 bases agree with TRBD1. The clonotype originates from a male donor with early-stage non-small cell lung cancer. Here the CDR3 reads CASSLASLGQGAAFF. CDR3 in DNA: TGTGCCAGCAGCTTAGCGTCTCTGGGACAGGGTGCAGCTTTCTTT.